The 26 T cell receptor beta chains in this list originate from one sample, sequenced in a study of T cells in Graves' hyperthyroidism and ophthalmopathy. Authors of the study amplified TCR beta CDR3 regions from RNA transcripts. First-round RT-PCR targeting the TCR CDR3 was performed with the HTBI primer set. TCRdb reprocessed the multiplex PCR reads with MiXCR, giving one entry per CDR3 protein. The profile covers 300,000 to 450,000 distinct CDR3 sequences, with about 14% appearing a single time and around 19% taken by the ten largest. What was sequenced was blood. Receptors were obtained from a woman aged 30 to 39 with Graves' ophthalmopathy.

This clonotype showed up many times. The chain is built from TRBV28 and TRBJ1-3; a possible D gene is TRBD1 (5 bases). CDR1 MDHEN and CDR2 SYDVKM come from the germline V gene. V lost 1 base and J 1 base, leaving 14 bases between the germline ends. This CDR3 is 17 amino acids long. The CDR3 reads CASSLYRWGSSGNTIYF. In DNA form, the CDR3 reads TGTGCCAGCAGTTTATACCGGTGGGGGTCATCTGGAAACACCATATATTTT. Combining the CDR3 with reference TRBV28 and TRBJ1-3 gives the whole variable domain DVKVTQSSRYLVKRTGEKVFLECVQDMDHENMFWYRQDPGLGLRLIYFSYDVKMKEKGDIPEGYSVSREKKERFSLILESASTNQTSMYLCASSLYRWGSSGNTIYFGEGSWLTVV.

This CDR3 reads CASSSHTVEQYF. CDR3 DNA sequence: TGTGCCAGCAGCTCCCACACCGTCGAGCAGTACTTC. This rearrangement joins TRBV7-8 to TRBJ2-7; D gene unclear. The V end lost 4 bases, the J end lost 6 bases, and 10 bases lay between the germline ends. Per germline, CDR1 SGHVS and CDR2 FQNEAQ. The length of the CDR3 is 12 residues.

This sequence joins TRBV7-3 and TRBJ2-3, with 11 bases matching TRBD2. Germline V CDR1 and CDR2: SGHTA, FQGTGA. There are 17 residues in the CDR3. Trimming cost V 6 bases and J 4 bases; bases outside gene matches: 12. The CDR3: CASSLAGGPLRPDTQYF. The CDR3 DNA reads as TGTGCCAGCAGTCTAGCGGGGGGTCCACTGCGACCAGATACGCAGTATTTT.

This clonotype was seen ten or more times. The genes are TRBV20-1 and TRBJ2-1, with unresolved D. V lost 4 bases to trimming and J lost 0 bases, with 13 bases between them. Germline CDR1 is DFQATT and CDR2 is SNEGSKA (reference sequence). The CDR3 totals 15 residues. CDR3 sequence: CSAKGAPGSYNEQFF. The CDR3 DNA is TGCAGTGCTAAGGGCGCGCCGGGCTCCTACAATGAGCAGTTCTTC.

The sample holds many counts of this clonotype. CDR3 sequence (DNA): TGTGCCAGCAGCTCCACGGGCACAGATACGCAGTATTTT. This gives the protein CASSSTGTDTQYF. The chain couples TRBV7-2 to TRBJ2-3; D gene uncertain. The CDR3 covers 13 residues. CDR1 is SGHTA and CDR2 is FQGNSA in the germline V gene. The ends were cut back, 4 bases at V and 1 base at J, with 6 bases in the middle.

This clonotype has at least ten counts. This chain joins TRBV3-1 and TRBJ1-2; D unclear. Trimming removed 1 base from V and 5 bases from J, with 14 bases in between. The germline gives CDR1 LGHDT, CDR2 YNNKEL (reference sequence). This CDR3 comprises 15 residues. CDR3 sequence reads: CASSQGARRGYGYTF. The DNA of the CDR3 is TGTGCCAGCAGCCAAGGGGCCAGACGAGGGTATGGCTACACCTTC.

The sample holds many counts of this clonotype. The chain has TRBV3-1 and TRBJ1-1, with a tentative D call TRBD1 (5 bases). Trimming took 4 bases from V and 1 from J, leaving 10 bases between them. CDR3 length: 14 amino acids. Germline V CDR1 and CDR2: LGHDT, YNNKEL (reference sequence). CDR3 region: CASSLSGGNTEAFF. In DNA form, the CDR3 reads TGTGCCAGCAGCCTCTCCGGGGGGAACACTGAAGCTTTCTTT.

The sample holds a few counts of this clonotype. The V gene is TRBV19, the J gene TRBJ2-7; TRBD2 might be the D (5 bases). V lost 6 bases to trimming and J lost 4 bases, with 13 bases between them. From germline, CDR1 is LNHDA and CDR2 SQIVND (reference sequence). The CDR3 totals 13 residues. The CDR3 protein is CASRLAGDYEQYF. CDR3 nucleotides: TGTGCCAGTAGGCTAGCTGGGGATTACGAGCAGTACTTC.

J is TRBJ2-3 and V is TRBV5-6, with TRBD2 matching over 12 bases. The germline CDR1 and CDR2 sequences are SGHDT and YYEEEE. With 0 bases clipped from V and 5 bases from J, the junction kept 10 bases outside the gene matches. The CDR3 length is 18 residues. In nucleotides, the CDR3 is TGTGCCAGCAGCTTGGAACTAGCGGGGGGATTATCGTTAGATACGCAGTATTTT. Translating gives CASSLELAGGLSLDTQYF.

This clonotype was picked up many times. J is TRBJ2-7 and V is TRBV7-9, with D unresolved. Trimming took 4 bases from V and 5 from J, leaving 15 bases between them. Looked up from germline, CDR1 is SEHNR and CDR2 is FQNEAQ (reference sequence). The CDR3 sequence is 14 residues long. CDR3 bases: TGTGCCAGCAGCTCGACGGGTCCCTCTAACGAGCAGTACTTC. The encoded protein is CASSSTGPSNEQYF.

This clonotype was counted ten times or more. The chain has TRBV2 and TRBJ2-7; D is unclear. This CDR3 comprises 13 residues. Trimming cost V 7 bases and J 1 base, with 11 bases left between them. CDR1 and CDR2 from the germline V gene are SNHLY and FYNNEI. CDR3 amino acids: CASNHGGSYEQYF. The DNA for the CDR3 is TGTGCCAGCAATCACGGCGGATCCTACGAGCAGTACTTC.

This clonotype came up a few times. This chain links TRBV10-3 with TRBJ2-1, with D perhaps matching TRBD1 (6 bases). Trimming removed 11 bases from V and 8 bases from J, with 19 bases in between. CDR1 is ENHRY, CDR2 SYGVKD, per germline. The CDR3 totals 13 residues. The DNA of the CDR3 is TGTGCCGCCGATGGGGGCGGCTTCGATGAGCAGTTCTTC. This gives the protein CAADGGGFDEQFF.

This clonotype was seen repeatedly, ten times or more. This sequence joins TRBV28 and TRBJ1-2, with unresolved D. The CDR3 sequence is 13 residues long. V shed 3 bases and J shed 3 bases, with 8 bases lying between them. Per the germline V gene, CDR1 is MDHEN and CDR2 is SYDVKM. The chain's CDR3 is CASSFVDDYGYTF. The CDR3 region has the DNA TGTGCCAGCAGTTTCGTCGATGACTATGGCTACACCTTC.

This clonotype is a singleton in its sample. The rearrangement uses TRBV3-1 and TRBJ2-5; 10 bases are a match to TRBD1. Germline V gene data show CDR1 as LGHDT and CDR2 as YNNKEL (reference sequence). The CDR3 loop spans 16 amino acids. V trimming: 2 bases; J trimming: 2 bases; junction bases outside the gene matches: 5. The CDR3 spells CASSQMDRGIQETQYF. Written as DNA, the CDR3 is TGTGCCAGCAGCCAAATGGACAGGGGGATACAAGAGACCCAGTACTTC.

This clonotype was detected many times. The rearrangement uses TRBV20-1 and TRBJ2-7; D is possibly TRBD1 (5 bases). The germline V and J ends were trimmed by 1 base and 4 bases, with 14 bases remaining between them. Germline CDR1 DFQATT, CDR2 SNEGSKA (reference sequence). The CDR3 has 14 residues. This CDR3 reads CSARGGAGSYEQYF. CDR3 DNA sequence: TGCAGTGCTAGAGGGGGCGCCGGATCATACGAGCAGTACTTC.

This clonotype was picked up a small number of times. The chain employs TRBV6-4 and TRBJ2-5, with D unresolved. Germline assignment: CDR1 MRHNA and CDR2 SNTAGT. Trimming took off 3 bases at V and 5 bases at J, with 16 bases between the two ends. This CDR3 spans 15 amino acids. DNA of the CDR3: TGTGCCAGCAGTGATCTCAGTAAAATGGGGGAGACCCAGTACTTC. This gives the protein CASSDLSKMGETQYF.

The V and J genes are TRBV6-1 and TRBJ1-1, with D tentatively TRBD1 (5 bases). V was trimmed by 5 bases and J by 5 bases, leaving 12 bases between them. Germline-derived CDR1 and CDR2 are MNHNS and SASEGT. The CDR3 runs to 13 residues. Written as DNA, the CDR3 is TGTGCCAGCAGTCCCGACGGGGGAACTGAAGCTTTCTTT. Translating it yields CASSPDGGTEAFF.

This clonotype appeared many times. This chain joins TRBV18 and TRBJ2-7, with TRBD1 as a possible D gene (5 bases). The CDR3 totals 13 residues. Per germline, CDR1 KGHSH and CDR2 LQKENI. V gave up 2 bases and J gave up 1 base, with 6 bases separating them. CDR3 loop: CASSPRQSYEQYF. Here the CDR3 DNA reads TGTGCCAGCTCACCAAGACAGTCCTACGAGCAGTACTTC.

The chain links TRBV11-2 to TRBJ2-5; 7 nucleotides line up with TRBD2. The CDR3 runs 19 residues. Germline lookup yields CDR1 SGHAT and CDR2 FQNNGV. J gave up 2 bases and V 0 bases, and 15 bases lay outside the gene matches. CDR3 protein: CASSLDRGIRAGVQETQYF. The DNA of the CDR3 is TGTGCCAGCAGCTTAGATCGGGGGATCCGGGCGGGAGTTCAAGAGACCCAGTACTTC.

This clonotype occurred many times. V is TRBV9 and J is TRBJ1-2, with 7 bases fitting TRBD1. The germline gives CDR1 SGDLS, CDR2 YYNGEE. The V and J ends lost 7 bases and 7 bases, in that order; junction bases with no gene match: 7. The CDR3 has 12 residues. The CDR3 spells CASGDSAIGYTF. CDR3 DNA: TGTGCCAGCGGGGACAGTGCCATTGGCTACACCTTC.

This clonotype has at least ten counts. The chain joins TRBV12-3 or TRBV12-4 to TRBJ1-4; D is perhaps TRBD1 (5 bases). The CDR3 length is 15 residues. The germline V and J ends were trimmed by 0 bases and 7 bases, with 12 bases remaining between them. The CDR3 nucleotides are TGTGCCAGCAGTTTAGCGGTCCAGGGATCTGAAAAACTGTTTTTT. It translates to CASSLAVQGSEKLFF.

This clonotype was counted ten times or more. V is TRBV3-1 and J is TRBJ2-1; no clear D. The germline V gene has CDR1 LGHDT and CDR2 YNNKEL (reference sequence). This CDR3 has 14 residues. The germline V and J ends were trimmed by 0 bases and 8 bases, with 11 bases remaining between them. The CDR3 DNA reads as TGTGCCAGCAGCCAAGAGGGCCCCCTCCATGAGCAGTTCTTC. It yields the protein CASSQEGPLHEQFF.

There are a few counts of this clonotype. The CDR3 DNA reads as TGCAGTGCTAGAGAGGGCACCGGGGAGCTGTTTTTT. As protein: CSAREGTGELFF. The gene calls are TRBV20-1 and TRBJ2-2; no definite D call. The CDR3 consists of 12 residues. Germline CDR1 and CDR2: DFQATT and SNEGSKA (reference sequence). V was trimmed by 0 bases and J by 4 bases, leaving 3 bases between them.

This clonotype was found a few times. The chain combines TRBV28 with TRBJ2-1; 7 nucleotides line up with TRBD1. The trim removed 7 bases at V and 9 bases at J, leaving 15 bases unmatched. CDR1 MDHEN and CDR2 SYDVKM come from the germline V gene. CDR3 size: 15 residues. This CDR3 is CASTRQGRAIGEQFF. CDR3 sequence (DNA): TGTGCCAGCACCAGACAGGGACGCGCAATTGGTGAGCAGTTCTTC.

This clonotype was observed many times. The chain is built from TRBV29-1 and TRBJ2-3, with 7 bases fitting TRBD1. V was clipped by 3 bases and J by 3 bases; unmatched bases: 9. Per the germline V gene, CDR1 is SQVTM and CDR2 is ANQGSEA. This CDR3 contains 15 residues. The CDR3 spells CSVDKGAGVTDTQYF. In DNA form, the CDR3 reads TGCAGCGTTGACAAGGGGGCAGGTGTGACAGATACGCAGTATTTT.

This clonotype was recorded at least ten times. V is TRBV27 and J is TRBJ1-1; 8 bases are a match to TRBD1. CDR1 is MNHEY and CDR2 is SMNVEV in the germline V gene (reference sequence). The CDR3 is made up of 14 amino acids. J lost 7 bases, V lost 4 bases, and 8 bases had no gene match. CDR3: CASSWAGGEGEAFF. DNA for the CDR3: TGTGCCAGCAGTTGGGCAGGGGGCGAGGGTGAAGCTTTCTTT.